Here is one T cell receptor (beta chain) with its context. Its cognate antigen is unknown. The sample originates from a study of early T cells in non-severe SARS-CoV-2 infection. About the study: Sequencing of bulk RNA from unsorted whole blood was done, without chain pairing.

Each CDR3 protein gets one entry after TCRdb re-called the 5' RACE reads with MiXCR. Among 65,000 to 85,000 distinct CDR3 sequences listed, around 15% were seen once. Points from the study as a whole: The study's VDJdb matching favored anti-spike CD8 responses and missed private and CD4 specificities.

Looked up from germline, CDR1 is DFQATT and CDR2 is SNEGSKA (reference sequence). J was trimmed by 8 bases and V by 2 bases; bases with no gene match: 3. The CDR3 contains 13 residues. The clonotype originates from an adult who was a healthcare worker with PCR-confirmed SARS-CoV-2 infection or an uninfected control (not recorded which). Material: whole blood. The chain couples TRBV20-1 to TRBJ1-4, with 9 nucleotides matching TRBD1. In DNA, the CDR3 is TGCAGTGCTAGATACAGGGGGCGGGAAAAACTGTTTTTT. This encodes CSARYRGREKLFF.